This T cell receptor beta chain was identified in a study of cytomegalovirus exposure and HLA in healthy donors. The study's findings and limits: A later analysis reportedly found that, within productive TCRs, an Asian-associated ancestry cluster had fewer N-insertions than the mean observed across the roughly 730 donors.

PCR amplification relied on 60 Vbeta primers (plus 13 Jbeta primers). In the original workflow: In a later analysis, the count reached about 75 million unique TCR beta chains, with 9 million to 11 million shared. Sequenced by immunoSEQ multiplex PCR; TCRdb stores in-frame clones only, minus some. The DNA gave D and trimming, while V, J and clone size come from that table. The sample shows about 55,000 clones, 77% of them seen only once. V lost 2 bases to trimming and J lost 2 bases; unmatched junction nucleotides: 7. The CDR3 spans 17 residues. The V gene's germline CDR1 is LGHNA and CDR2 YNFKEQ. On this clone: The antigen is not known.

The chain links TRBV4-2 to TRBJ2-1, with 9 bases aligning to TRBD2. Sequencing was performed on PBMCs. The origin of this receptor is a female donor in good health and CMV-seronegative. The CDR3 coding sequence is TGTGCCAGCAGCCAAAGCCGACTAGCGGAAACCTACAATGAGCAGTTCTTC. Its translation is CASSQSRLAETYNEQFF.